Shown below are 20 T cell receptor beta chains from a single sample sequenced in a study of OX40 agonist ivuxolimab in advanced cancers. The data were produced by immunoSEQ multiplex PCR, yet TCRdb's version contains in-frame clones alone and is incomplete. Here the sample spans 75,000 to 100,000 clones, 84% being singletons. The sample was CD4+ or CD8+ T cells sorted from blood, taken in a trial of the OX40 agonist ivuxolimab. The receptors come from an adult with an advanced solid tumor such as melanoma, head and neck, liver or kidney cancer.

The rearrangement uses TRBV18 and TRBJ1-4; D may be TRBD1 (5 bases). Germline values: CDR1 KGHSH, CDR2 LQKENI. The V gene lost 3 bases and the J gene lost 7 bases, with 12 bases spanning the gap. The CDR3 extends over 14 amino acids. The CDR3 here is CASSPWGSSEKLFF. In DNA, the CDR3 is TGTGCCAGCTCACCCTGGGGGAGTAGTGAAAAACTGTTTTTT.

This clone has just a few counts. The rearrangement joins TRBV27 to TRBJ1-2; 11 nucleotides line up with TRBD1. Germline V lookup: CDR1 MNHEY, CDR2 SMNVEV (reference sequence). CDR3 length: 15 residues. J was trimmed by 9 bases and V by 5 bases; bases with no gene match: 11. CDR3 residues: CASSRFEGQGESYTF. Written as DNA, the CDR3 is TGTGCCAGCAGTCGCTTTGAGGGACAGGGGGAGAGCTACACCTTC.

V is TRBV7-2 and J is TRBJ2-3, with 8 bases matching TRBD1. Per the germline V gene, CDR1 is SGHTA and CDR2 is FQGNSA. J lost 3 bases, V lost 4 bases, and 9 bases had no gene match. This CDR3 has 16 residues. Written as DNA, the CDR3 is TGTGCCAGCAGCTACATCCCCGGACAGGGTACAGATACGCAGTATTTT. It yields the protein CASSYIPGQGTDTQYF.

This clone was detected once. The genes are TRBV11-2 and TRBJ2-1; 8 bases are shared with TRBD2. Germline CDR1 reads SGHAT; CDR2 reads FQNNGV. Trimming removed 5 bases from V and 8 bases from J; junction bases left unmatched: 14. The CDR3 totals 16 residues. In nucleotides, the CDR3 is TGTGCCAGCAGCCACACTCAAGCGGGAGCGTACGATGAGCAGTTCTTC. This translates into CASSHTQAGAYDEQFF.

The DNA of the CDR3 is TGTGCCAGCTCAGCGGGGACAGGGGGTTACTTTGGCTACACCTTC. It codes for CASSAGTGGYFGYTF. The rearrangement uses TRBV18 and TRBJ1-2, with 11 bases that match TRBD1. Germline V gene data show CDR1 as KGHSH and CDR2 as LQKENI. The CDR3 loop spans 15 amino acids. V lost 5 bases, J lost 7 bases, and 9 bases stayed unmatched. The entire variable domain, with the rest obtained from reference TRBV18 and TRBJ1-2, is as follows: NAGVMQNPRHLVRRRGQEARLRCSPMKGHSHVYWYRQLPEEGLKFMVYLQKENIIDESGMPKERFSAEFPKEGPSILRIQQVVRGDSAAYFCASSAGTGGYFGYTFGSGTRLTVV.

The chain carries TRBV5-1 and TRBJ2-7; D call uncertain. The CDR3 loop spans 14 amino acids. V lost 0 bases, J lost 1 base, and 8 bases lay in between. In germline, CDR1 is SGHRS, CDR2 YFSETQ. The CDR3 coding sequence is TGCGCCAGCAGCTTGGCCCTAGGGTCCTACGAGCAGTACTTC. This sequence encodes CASSLALGSYEQYF.

This clone occurred once. In DNA form, the CDR3 reads TGTGCCAGCAGTTCCAGCGGGGGGAGCACAGATACGCAGTATTTT. Amino acids: CASSSSGGSTDTQYF. V and J are TRBV27 and TRBJ2-3; 9 positions match TRBD2. The CDR3 consists of 15 residues. In germline, CDR1 is MNHEY, CDR2 SMNVEV (reference sequence). V shed 4 bases, J shed 0 bases, and the junction held 2 bases outside the gene matches.

This clone was recorded once. The rearrangement links TRBV5-8 to TRBJ2-7; 8 bases align to TRBD2. This CDR3 comprises 15 residues. The V gene's germline CDR1 is SGHTS and CDR2 YDEGEE. V lost 4 bases and J lost 1; bases outside the gene matches: 7. The CDR3 protein is CASSPGTRDSYEQYF. The CDR3 nucleotides are TGTGCCAGCAGCCCCGGGACTAGGGATTCCTACGAGCAGTACTTC.

The V call is TRBV4-2, the J call TRBJ2-3; 12 bases agree with TRBD2. Losses at the gene ends were 0 bases for V and 10 bases for J; bases not matched to a gene: 5. Germline CDR1 and CDR2: LGHNA and YNFKEQ. This CDR3 region has 15 residues. For the CDR3, the DNA is TGTGCCAGCAGCCAAGAGACTAGCGGGGGCGGGTCGCAGTATTTT. The encoded protein is CASSQETSGGGSQYF.

As concerns this clone: The sample has other DNA sequences that encode this CDR3 too. Written as DNA, the CDR3 is TGTGCCAGCAGCCGACAGGGTGGGGAAAAACTGTTTTTT. Protein product: CASSRQGGEKLFF. The chain joins TRBV6-5 to TRBJ1-4, with 7 nucleotides matching TRBD1. The CDR3 covers 13 residues. Losses at the gene ends were 6 bases for V and 8 bases for J; bases not matched to a gene: 6. Germline V gene lookup returns CDR1 MNHEY and CDR2 SVGAGI.

The CDR3 loop reads CASSPGTSGVTSTDTQYF. In DNA form, the CDR3 reads TGTGCCAGCAGCCCTGGGACTAGCGGGGTGACTAGCACAGATACGCAGTATTTT. The V and J genes are TRBV9 and TRBJ2-3, with TRBD2 matching over 13 bases. The germline gives CDR1 SGDLS, CDR2 YYNGEE. The CDR3 is 18 amino acids. V shed 4 bases and J 0 bases; nucleotides not matched to a gene: 8.

The V gene is TRBV29-1, the J gene TRBJ2-5; 12 positions match TRBD2. CDR3 size: 19 residues. Germline V lookup: CDR1 SQVTM, CDR2 ANQGSEA. V lost 0 bases and J lost 2; bases outside the gene matches: 13. CDR3 nucleotides: TGCAGCGTTGAAGATCTTCGGCTAGCGGGAGGGGTGGGGCAAGAGACCCAGTACTTC. Amino acid sequence: CSVEDLRLAGGVGQETQYF.

The chain uses TRBV5-1 and TRBJ1-1; D unresolved. Germline V gene lookup returns CDR1 SGHRS and CDR2 YFSETQ. Between the trimmed V and J ends, which lost 2 bases and 10 bases, there was a span of 15 bases. This CDR3 is built from 13 residues. CDR3 region: CASSLPNGGPAFF. The CDR3 DNA reads as TGCGCCAGCAGCTTACCGAACGGTGGTCCAGCTTTCTTT.

This clone was recorded a few times. The chain couples TRBV6-6 to TRBJ1-6, with D maybe TRBD1 (6 bases). The CDR3 loop spans 16 amino acids. V was cut by 6 bases and J by 0 bases, with 12 bases left in between. CDR1 is MNHNY and CDR2 is SVGAGI in the germline V gene (reference sequence). The CDR3 DNA reads TGTGCCAGCAGAGGGGACACAAGCTCCTATAATTCACCCCTCCACTTT. It specifies CASRGDTSSYNSPLHF.

This chain joins TRBV19 and TRBJ2-1; D is uncertain. The CDR3 is 13 amino acids. Germline V CDR1 and CDR2: LNHDA, SQIVND (reference sequence). Trimming stripped 3 bases from V and 4 bases from J, with 7 bases between. CDR3 protein: CASSMVIYNEQFF. In nucleotides, the CDR3 is TGTGCCAGTAGTATGGTCATTTACAATGAGCAGTTCTTC.

The chain combines TRBV7-9 with TRBJ2-2, with unresolved D. The CDR3 contains 12 residues. Trimming stripped 8 bases from V and 4 bases from J, with 8 bases between. In germline, CDR1 is SEHNR, CDR2 FQNEAQ (reference sequence). CDR3 residues: CASLLSTGELFF. As DNA, the CDR3 is TGTGCCAGCCTATTATCCACCGGGGAGCTGTTTTTT.

The chain carries TRBV2 and TRBJ2-1, with TRBD2 matching 10 bases. The CDR3 length is 15 residues. Germline V CDR1 and CDR2: SNHLY, FYNNEI. With 4 bases clipped from V and 7 bases from J, the junction kept 7 bases outside the gene matches. CDR3 nucleotides: TGTGCCAGCAGTGGAGAGAGCGGGAGGGGTAATGAGCAGTTCTTC. Protein product: CASSGESGRGNEQFF. Combining the CDR3 with reference TRBV2 and TRBJ2-1 gives the whole variable domain EPEVTQTPSHQVTQMGQEVILRCVPISNHLYFYWYRQILGQKVEFLVSFYNNEISEKSEIFDDQFSVERPDGSNFTLKIRSTKLEDSAMYFCASSGESGRGNEQFFGPGTRLTVL.

This clone has more than one count but fewer than ten. The rearrangement uses TRBV7-9 and TRBJ1-5; no clear D. The CDR3 contains 13 residues. V was pared by 3 bases and J by 3 bases, with 6 bases between. The germline gives CDR1 SEHNR, CDR2 FQNEAQ (reference sequence). CDR3 in amino acids: CASSLGYNQPQHF. The CDR3 region has the DNA TGTGCCAGCAGCTTGGGCTACAATCAGCCCCAGCATTTT.

This sequence joins TRBV5-1 and TRBJ1-2; weak D call: TRBD1 (6 bases). V was trimmed by 3 bases and J by 6 bases, leaving 18 bases between them. The CDR3 contains 15 residues. Germline values: CDR1 SGHRS, CDR2 YFSETQ. The CDR3 DNA is TGCGCCAGCAGCTCTATGGGGCGGGGGCCTGATGGCTACACCTTC. Protein sequence: CASSSMGRGPDGYTF. Filled out from reference TRBV5-1 and TRBJ1-2, the complete variable domain reads KAGVTQTPRYLIKTRGQQVTLSCSPISGHRSVSWYQQTPGQGLQFLFEYFSETQRNKGNFPGRFSGRQFSNSRSEMNVSTLELGDSALYLCASSSMGRGPDGYTFGSGTRLTVV.

The sample holds one count of this clone. The chain employs TRBV30 and TRBJ2-1; no clear D gene. The germline V gene has CDR1 GTSNPN and CDR2 SVGIG (reference sequence). The germline V and J ends were trimmed by 2 bases and 5 bases, with 10 bases remaining between them. This CDR3 has 13 residues. The CDR3 protein is CAWSLILHNEQFF. The CDR3 DNA sequence: TGTGCCTGGAGTCTAATCCTTCACAATGAGCAGTTCTTC.